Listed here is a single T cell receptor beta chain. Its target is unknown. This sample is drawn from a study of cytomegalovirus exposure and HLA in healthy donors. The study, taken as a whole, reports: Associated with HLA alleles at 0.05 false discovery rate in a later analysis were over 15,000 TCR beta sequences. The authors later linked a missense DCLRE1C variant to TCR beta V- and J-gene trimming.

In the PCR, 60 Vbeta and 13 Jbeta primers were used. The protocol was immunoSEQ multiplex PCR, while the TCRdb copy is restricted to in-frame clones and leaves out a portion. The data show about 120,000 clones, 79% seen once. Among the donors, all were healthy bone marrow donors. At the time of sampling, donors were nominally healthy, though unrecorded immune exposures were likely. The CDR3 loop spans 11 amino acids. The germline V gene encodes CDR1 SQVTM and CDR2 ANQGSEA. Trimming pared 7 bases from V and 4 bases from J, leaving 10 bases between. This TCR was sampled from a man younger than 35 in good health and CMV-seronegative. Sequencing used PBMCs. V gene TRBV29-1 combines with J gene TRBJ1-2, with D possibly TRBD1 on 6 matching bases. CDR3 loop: CSAQGFYGYTF. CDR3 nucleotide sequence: TGCAGCGCGCAGGGGTTCTATGGCTACACCTTC.